This TCR beta chain is drawn from a study of type 1 and type 2 diabetes patients. Background on the study: Donors were type 1 diabetes, type 2 diabetes, or nondiabetic controls. CD4+ or CD8+ T cells were positively selected from PBMCs with microbeads. The whole study generated around 20,000,000 paired-end reads.

This clonotype turned up a few times. The germline CDR1 and CDR2 sequences are PRHDT and FYEKMQ (reference sequence). V dropped 5 bases and J dropped 8 bases, with 13 bases sitting between them. This CDR3 spans 14 amino acids. The PCR template was genomic DNA. A primer set of 30 forward and 13 reverse primers amplified the CDR3. MiXCR, run by TCRdb on the multiplex PCR reads, gives a single entry per CDR3 protein. The sample shows 250,000 or so distinct CDR3 sequences, around 50% of them seen only once. Sequencing input: peripheral blood mononuclear cells (PBMCs). This TCR was sampled from a man between 18 and 29 years old with type 2 diabetes. The chain combines TRBV13 with TRBJ1-6; possible D gene TRBD1, 5 bases. The DNA of the CDR3 is TGTGCCAGCAGCCAAGGGGCGTTATATTCACCCCTCCACTTT. This sequence encodes CASSQGALYSPLHF.